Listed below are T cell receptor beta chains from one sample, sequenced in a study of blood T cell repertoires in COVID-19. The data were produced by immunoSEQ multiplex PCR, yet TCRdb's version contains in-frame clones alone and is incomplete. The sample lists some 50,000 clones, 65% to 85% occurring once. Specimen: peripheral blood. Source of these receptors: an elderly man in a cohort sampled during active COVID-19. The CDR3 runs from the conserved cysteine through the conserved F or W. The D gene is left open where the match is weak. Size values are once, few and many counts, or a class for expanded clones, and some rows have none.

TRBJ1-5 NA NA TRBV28 TGTGCCAGCAGGAGAGACAGGACCACTCAGCCCCAGCATTTT CASRRDRTTQPQHF
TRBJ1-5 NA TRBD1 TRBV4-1 TGCGCCAGCAGCCAAGGCACAGGGGCTGGGCCCCAGCATTTT CASSQGTGAGPQHF
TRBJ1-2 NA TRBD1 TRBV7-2 TGTGCCAGCAGCTTAGTGTACCAGGGGGCTTACACCTTC CASSLVYQGAYTF
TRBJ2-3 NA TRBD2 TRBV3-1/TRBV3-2 TGTGCCAGCAACCTTGCGGGGGGAAAAGAGGCAGATACGCAGTATTTT CASNLAGGKEADTQYF
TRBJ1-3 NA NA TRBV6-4 TGTGCCAGCAGTGACCCCCGACTGGACAGAAACACCATATATTTT CASSDPRLDRNTIYF
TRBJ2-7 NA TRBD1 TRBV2 TGTGCCAGCAGTGATACCGGGACAGGGGACGAGCAGTACTTC CASSDTGTGDEQYF
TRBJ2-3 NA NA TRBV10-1 TGCGCCAGCAGTGGACCTACAGGGTCCGGCACAGATACGCAGTATTTT CASSGPTGSGTDTQYF
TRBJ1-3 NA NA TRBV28 TGTGCCAGCGGTTCGCGTGGGCACTCTGGAAACACCATATATTTT CASGSRGHSGNTIYF
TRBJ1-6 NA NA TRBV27 TGTGCCAGCAGTTTATCAGTCCTGAGGGTCGACAATTCACCCCTCCACTTT CASSLSVLRVDNSPLHF
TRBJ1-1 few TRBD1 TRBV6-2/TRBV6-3 TGTGCCAGCAGTTCTTCCTGGACAGGGCGTGTGAACACTGAAGCTTTCTTT CASSSSWTGRVNTEAFF
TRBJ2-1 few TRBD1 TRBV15 TGTGCCACCAGCACCGGACAGGGGAATGAGCAGTTCTTC CATSTGQGNEQFF
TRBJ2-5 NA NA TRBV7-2 TGTGCCAGCAGCCTCGGGGGGCCCCGGCGGGAGACCCAGTACTTC CASSLGGPRRETQYF
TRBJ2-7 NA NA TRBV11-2 TGTGCCAGCAGCCCCCCGGGGATGTACTACGAGCAGTACTTC CASSPPGMYYEQYF